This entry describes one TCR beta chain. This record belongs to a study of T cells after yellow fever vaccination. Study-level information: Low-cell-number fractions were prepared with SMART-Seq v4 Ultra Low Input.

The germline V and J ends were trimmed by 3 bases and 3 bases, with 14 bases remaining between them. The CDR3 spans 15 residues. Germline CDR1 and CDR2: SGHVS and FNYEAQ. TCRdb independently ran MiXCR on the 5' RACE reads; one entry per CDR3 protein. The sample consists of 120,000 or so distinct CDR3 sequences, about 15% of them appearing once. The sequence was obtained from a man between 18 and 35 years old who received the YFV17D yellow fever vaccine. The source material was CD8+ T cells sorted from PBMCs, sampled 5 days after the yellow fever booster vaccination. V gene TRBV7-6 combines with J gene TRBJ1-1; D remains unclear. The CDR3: CASSFGSLADTEAFF. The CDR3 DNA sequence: TGTGCCAGCAGCTTTGGAAGTCTAGCTGACACTGAAGCTTTCTTT.